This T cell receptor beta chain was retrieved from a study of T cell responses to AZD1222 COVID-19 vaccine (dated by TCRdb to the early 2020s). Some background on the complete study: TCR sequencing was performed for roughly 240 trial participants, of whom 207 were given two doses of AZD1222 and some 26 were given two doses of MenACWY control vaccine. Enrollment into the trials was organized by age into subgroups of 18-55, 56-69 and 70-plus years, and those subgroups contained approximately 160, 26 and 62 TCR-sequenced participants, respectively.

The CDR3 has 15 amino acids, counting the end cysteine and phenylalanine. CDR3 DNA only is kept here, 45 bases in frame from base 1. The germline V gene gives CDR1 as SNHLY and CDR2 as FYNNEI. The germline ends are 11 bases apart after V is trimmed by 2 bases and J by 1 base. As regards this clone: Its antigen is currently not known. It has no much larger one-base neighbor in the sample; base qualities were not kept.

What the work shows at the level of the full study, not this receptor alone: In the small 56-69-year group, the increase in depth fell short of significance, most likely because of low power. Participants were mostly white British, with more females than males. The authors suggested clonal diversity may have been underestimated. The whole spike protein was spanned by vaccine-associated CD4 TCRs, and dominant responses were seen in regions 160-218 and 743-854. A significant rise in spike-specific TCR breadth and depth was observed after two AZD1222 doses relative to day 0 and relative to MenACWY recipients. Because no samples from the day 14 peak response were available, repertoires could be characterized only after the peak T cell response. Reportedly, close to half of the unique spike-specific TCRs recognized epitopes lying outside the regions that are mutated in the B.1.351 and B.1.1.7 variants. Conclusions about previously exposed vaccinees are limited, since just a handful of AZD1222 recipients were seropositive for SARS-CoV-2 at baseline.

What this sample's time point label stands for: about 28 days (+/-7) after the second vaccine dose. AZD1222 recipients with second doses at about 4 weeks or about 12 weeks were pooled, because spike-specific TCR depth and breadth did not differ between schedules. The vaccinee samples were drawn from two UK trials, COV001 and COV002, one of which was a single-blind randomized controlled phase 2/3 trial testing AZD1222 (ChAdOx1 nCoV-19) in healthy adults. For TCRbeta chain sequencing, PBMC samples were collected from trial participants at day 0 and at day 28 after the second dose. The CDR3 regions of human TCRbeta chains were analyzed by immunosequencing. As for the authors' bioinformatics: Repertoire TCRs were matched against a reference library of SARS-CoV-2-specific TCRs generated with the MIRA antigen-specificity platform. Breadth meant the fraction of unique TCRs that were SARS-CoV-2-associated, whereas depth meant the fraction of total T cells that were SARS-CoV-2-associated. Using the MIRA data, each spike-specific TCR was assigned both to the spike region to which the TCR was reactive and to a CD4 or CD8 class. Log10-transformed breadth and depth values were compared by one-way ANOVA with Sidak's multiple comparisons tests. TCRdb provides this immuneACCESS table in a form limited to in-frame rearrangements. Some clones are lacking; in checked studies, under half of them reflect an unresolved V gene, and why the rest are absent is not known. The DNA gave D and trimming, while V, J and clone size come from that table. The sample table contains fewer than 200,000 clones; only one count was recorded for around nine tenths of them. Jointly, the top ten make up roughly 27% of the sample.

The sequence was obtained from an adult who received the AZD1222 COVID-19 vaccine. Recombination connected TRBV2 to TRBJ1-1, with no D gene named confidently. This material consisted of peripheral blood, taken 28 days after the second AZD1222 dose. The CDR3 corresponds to CASSEIGIKNTEAFF. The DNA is TGTGCCAGCAGTGAAATAGGGATTAAGAACACTGAAGCTTTCTTT.